The 31 T cell receptor beta chains below come from one sample, sequenced in a study of T cell repertoires in cytomegalovirus infection. Each CDR3 protein is one row after TCRdb ran MiXCR on the reads. The top ten clones hold 13% of a sample with about 900,000 distinct CDR3 sequences, about a third of them seen once. Their target antigens are unknown. The source was cultured CD8+ T cells from PBMCs, collected from culture after CMV antigen stimulation. These receptors came from a human donor in good health (CMV status not recorded). Some clones in this sample may be carry-over from other donors' samples.

CDR3 in amino acids: CASSFSGLRNEQYF. DNA of the CDR3: TGTGCCAGCAGTTTTTCGGGATTGAGGAACGAGCAGTACTTC. The chain couples TRBV12-3 or TRBV12-4 to TRBJ2-7, with D possibly matching TRBD2 (5 bases). Trimming took off 3 bases at V and 5 bases at J, with 14 bases between the two ends. CDR3 size: 14 residues.

This clonotype was counted a few times. The rearrangement uses TRBV6-6 and TRBJ2-5; 10 positions agree with TRBD2. With V trimmed by 6 bases and J by 5 bases, 9 bases remained unmatched. Germline-derived CDR1 and CDR2 are MNHNY and SVGAGI (reference sequence). This CDR3 comprises 15 residues. The CDR3 here is CASRLLAGLSETQYF. Here the CDR3 DNA reads TGTGCCAGCAGATTACTAGCGGGACTTTCGGAGACCCAGTACTTC.

This clonotype was detected a few times. CDR3 sequence: CASSPGRGPNTEAFF. Written as DNA, the CDR3 is TGTGCCAGCAGCCCAGGCAGGGGGCCGAACACTGAAGCTTTCTTT. The chain uses TRBV5-4 and TRBJ1-1; 8 bases are shared with TRBD1. V shed 4 bases and J 1 base; nucleotides not matched to a gene: 6. The CDR3 totals 15 residues. The germline V gene has CDR1 SGHNT and CDR2 YYREEE (reference sequence).

J is TRBJ2-3 and V is TRBV19, with 10 bases aligning to TRBD2. Germline V CDR1 and CDR2: LNHDA, SQIVND (reference sequence). The CDR3 sequence is 17 residues long. The ends lost 3 bases at V and 2 bases at J; junction bases unmatched: 8. This chain's CDR3 is CASSMGFSGGSTDTQYF. CDR3 DNA: TGTGCCAGTAGTATGGGATTTAGCGGGGGGTCCACAGATACGCAGTATTTT.

Comment on this clonotype: A junction boundary mismatches the germline segment, possibly from a read error. This chain joins TRBV9 and TRBJ2-6, with D possibly being TRBD1 (5 bases). The CDR3 length is 18 residues. The germline V gene has CDR1 SGDLS and CDR2 YYNGEE. In DNA, the CDR3 is TGTGCCAGCAGCGTACCTCATTCTGCCTTCTCTGGGGCCAACGTCCTGACTTTT. Encoded protein: CASSVPHSAFSGANVLTF. Together with reference TRBV9 and TRBJ2-6, the CDR3 gives the full variable domain: DSGVTQTPKHLITATGQRVTLRCSPRSGDLSVYWYQQSLDQGLQFLIQYYNGEERAKGNILERFSAQQFPDLHSELNLSSLELGDSALYFCASSVPHSAFSGANVLTFGAGSRLTVL.

This clonotype was counted a few times. The CDR3, as DNA: TGTGCCAGCAGCCTGGGGCGGCCTTCCTACAATGAGCAGTTCTTC. Translated: CASSLGRPSYNEQFF. The chain uses TRBV7-6 and TRBJ2-1; D possibly corresponds to TRBD1 (5 bases). With 5 bases removed from V and 1 base from J, the gap between germline ends came to 12 bases. Germline V CDR1 and CDR2: SGHVS, FNYEAQ. The CDR3 totals 15 residues.

This sequence joins TRBV6-5 and TRBJ2-5; the D gene is possibly TRBD2 (5 bases). The length of the CDR3 is 16 residues. Germline V gene data show CDR1 as MNHEY and CDR2 as SVGAGI. The germline V and J ends were trimmed by 6 bases and 0 bases, with 17 bases remaining between them. DNA of the CDR3: TGTGCCAGCAGCCCCCTCGGGGAGTTCTACCAAGAGACCCAGTACTTC. It encodes CASSPLGEFYQETQYF.

This clonotype was seen more than once but under ten times. The J gene is TRBJ1-1, the V gene TRBV6-1; the match to TRBD1 covers 8 bases. Germline lookup yields CDR1 MNHNS and CDR2 SASEGT. The CDR3 loop spans 15 amino acids. V was clipped by 6 bases and J by 2 bases; unmatched bases: 8. CDR3 bases: TGTGCCAGCAGGGAACCGGACAGGGAAAACACTGAAGCTTTCTTT. Its translation is CASREPDRENTEAFF.

A few counts support this clonotype. The chain links TRBV7-2 to TRBJ2-7; TRBD1 might be the D (5 bases). The V gene lost 7 bases and the J gene lost 1 base, with 17 bases spanning the gap. Germline CDR1 reads SGHTA; CDR2 reads FQGNSA. This CDR3 has 15 residues. Written as DNA, the CDR3 is TGTGCCAGCACTTTTACAGGTCTGAAGTCCTACGAGCAGTACTTC. It is translated as CASTFTGLKSYEQYF.

The J gene is TRBJ2-3, the V gene TRBV19; 7 nucleotides line up with TRBD1. V trimming: 5 bases; J trimming: 1 base; junction bases outside the gene matches: 6. The CDR3 is made up of 15 amino acids. Per germline, CDR1 LNHDA and CDR2 SQIVND (reference sequence). CDR3 sequence (DNA): TGTGCCAGTAGTGTCCAGGGGGATGGCACAGATACGCAGTATTTT. Protein sequence: CASSVQGDGTDTQYF.

The chain uses TRBV7-9 and TRBJ2-5; 9 nucleotides agree with TRBD2. This CDR3 has 14 amino acids. Germline CDR1 and CDR2: SEHNR and FQNEAQ (reference sequence). The ends lost 1 base at V and 3 bases at J; junction bases unmatched: 0. CDR3 DNA: TGTGCCAGCAGCTTAGGGACTAGCGAAGAGACCCAGTACTTC. It translates to CASSLGTSEETQYF. The full variable domain, with the rest looked up from reference TRBV7-9 and TRBJ2-5, is DTGVSQNPRHKITKRGQNVTFRCDPISEHNRLYWYRQTLGQGPEFLTYFQNEAQLEKSRLLSDRFSAERPKGSFSTLEIQRTEQGDSAMYLCASSLGTSEETQYFGPGTRLLVL.

The sample holds a few counts of this clonotype. The chain recombines TRBV7-8 with TRBJ1-5; D may be TRBD1 (5 bases). This CDR3 is built from 17 residues. Germline-derived CDR1 and CDR2 are SGHVS and FQNEAQ. The V end lost 5 bases, the J end lost 2 bases, and 19 bases lay between the germline ends. The CDR3 spells CASSPRGSRPGNQPQHF. CDR3 DNA sequence: TGTGCCAGCAGCCCGCGGGGCAGTCGACCAGGCAATCAGCCCCAGCATTTT.

The rearrangement links TRBV6-2 or TRBV6-3 to TRBJ1-6; 11 bases map to TRBD1. The CDR3 is made up of 17 amino acids. Germline lookup yields CDR1 MNHEY and CDR2 SVGEGT. V lost 8 bases to trimming and J lost 9 bases; unmatched junction nucleotides: 15. In DNA form, the CDR3 reads TGTGCCAGCTCCAACGTCCGGGACAGGGGGTTGGGTTCACCCCTCCACTTT. This translates into CASSNVRDRGLGSPLHF.

The chain has TRBV7-2 and TRBJ2-7; 8 bases map to TRBD1. The CDR3 runs to 12 residues. Germline lookup yields CDR1 SGHTA and CDR2 FQGNSA. The junction had 6 bases not matched to a gene; V was cut back by 1 base and J by 13 bases. This CDR3 is CASSLGSDRVYV. CDR3 in DNA: TGTGCCAGCAGCTTAGGGTCGGACAGGGTATACGTC.

This clonotype has only a few counts. The rearrangement uses TRBV6-1 and TRBJ1-1; D is possibly TRBD1 (6 bases). Germline V lookup: CDR1 MNHNS, CDR2 SASEGT. This CDR3 has 16 residues. The germline V and J ends were trimmed by 1 base and 1 base, with 13 bases remaining between them. The CDR3 here is CASSEDLGQPNTEAFF. DNA of the CDR3: TGTGCCAGCAGTGAAGACCTAGGACAGCCGAACACTGAAGCTTTCTTT.

The gene calls are TRBV4-1 and TRBJ2-2; the D is unclear. The germline V and J ends were trimmed by 7 bases and 7 bases, with 25 bases remaining between them. Germline V gene data show CDR1 as MGHRA and CDR2 as YSYEKL. The CDR3 is 17 amino acids. The CDR3 loop is CASTRAYPSIGNGELFF. CDR3 sequence (DNA): TGCGCCAGCACCAGAGCCTACCCGTCAATTGGGAACGGGGAGCTGTTTTTT.

This clonotype has more than one count but fewer than ten. The CDR3 DNA is TGTGCCAGCAGTTTATCTAGGACAGGGCATGGCGAGCAGTACTTC. Protein: CASSLSRTGHGEQYF. This chain connects TRBV27 to TRBJ2-7, with 8 nucleotides matching TRBD1. The CDR3 sequence is 15 residues long. V lost 0 bases, J lost 6 bases, and 7 bases stayed unmatched. Germline CDR1 MNHEY, CDR2 SMNVEV (reference sequence).

The gene calls are TRBV5-6 and TRBJ1-2; D may be TRBD1 (5 bases). The length of the CDR3 is 18 residues. Per the germline V gene, CDR1 is SGHDT and CDR2 is YYEEEE. With 0 bases removed from V and 4 bases from J, the gap between germline ends came to 22 bases. The DNA of the CDR3 is TGTGCCAGCAGCTTGGAATCGGCAGGGTTTCGCTGCGGCTATGGCTACACCTTC. Protein sequence: CASSLESAGFRCGYGYTF.

For this clonotype: A much more abundant neighbour one base away suggests this may be a read error. The chain carries TRBV6-8 and TRBJ1-1; no firm D call. CDR3 length equals 14 residues. The germline V gene has CDR1 MNHGY and CDR2 SAAAGT. CDR3 nucleotide sequence: TGTACCAGCAGTGCCGGACGGGGTTGGCCTGAAGCTTTCTTT. Its translation: CTSSAGRGWPEAFF.

This clonotype was detected only a few times. V and J are TRBV6-1 and TRBJ2-7; D is perhaps TRBD2 (6 bases). The CDR3 has 11 residues. Germline CDR1 is MNHNS and CDR2 is SASEGT. V gave up 11 bases and J gave up 4 bases, with 12 bases separating them. CDR3 bases: TGTGCCTCCCCGGGGGAATACGAGCAGTACGTC. This translates into CASPGEYEQYV.

This clonotype appeared a single time. V gene TRBV12-5 combines with J gene TRBJ2-7; D is undetermined. Germline V lookup: CDR1 LGHNT, CDR2 FRNRAP. The CDR3 has 14 residues. V was shortened by 3 bases and J by 4 bases, with 13 bases between the two germline ends. CDR3 loop: CASGLWQSLYEQYF. CDR3 DNA: TGTGCTAGTGGTTTATGGCAGTCCCTGTACGAGCAGTACTTC.

Ten or more counts support this clonotype. The J gene is TRBJ2-7, the V gene TRBV4-1, with D perhaps TRBD2 (7 bases). V shed 0 bases and J shed 6 bases, with 18 bases lying between them. In germline, CDR1 is MGHRA, CDR2 YSYEKL. The CDR3 has 16 residues. The CDR3 here is CASSQDSGGGASEQYV. CDR3 nucleotides: TGCGCCAGCAGCCAAGATAGTGGGGGGGGCGCATCCGAGCAGTACGTC.

This clonotype was counted many times. The genes are TRBV12-3 or TRBV12-4 and TRBJ2-7, with D uncertain. The CDR3 is made up of 11 amino acids. V lost 5 bases, J lost 1 base, and 3 bases lay in between. In DNA, the CDR3 is TGTGCCAGCAGTAAATCCTACGAGCAGTACTTC. As protein: CASSKSYEQYF.

There are a few counts of this clonotype. The CDR3 sequence: CASSGGARELFF. The DNA for the CDR3 is TGTGCCAGCAGCGGGGGGGCCCGGGAGCTGTTTTTT. The chain employs TRBV9 and TRBJ2-2; D may be TRBD1 or TRBD2 (6 bases each). Germline CDR1 SGDLS, CDR2 YYNGEE. The CDR3 consists of 12 residues. V was clipped by 3 bases and J by 9 bases, with 9 bases between them.

V is TRBV2 and J is TRBJ2-1; D might be TRBD2 (6 bases). Germline loops: CDR1 SNHLY, CDR2 FYNNEI. V was shortened by 8 bases and J by 4 bases, with 18 bases between the two germline ends. This CDR3 comprises 15 residues. CDR3 nucleotides: TGTGCCAGCGGATCCGACCGGGGGTCATACAATGAGCAGTTCTTC. Translating it yields CASGSDRGSYNEQFF.

This clonotype was counted many times. This chain joins TRBV4-1 and TRBJ2-1; TRBD2 matches at 12 bases. This CDR3 spans 17 amino acids. V was clipped by 4 bases and J by 3 bases; unmatched bases: 7. Germline V gene data show CDR1 as MGHRA and CDR2 as YSYEKL. CDR3 coding DNA: TGCGCCAGCAGCCTTCGACTAGCGGGGGCGATCTACAATGAGCAGTTCTTC. Protein sequence: CASSLRLAGAIYNEQFF.

The V gene is TRBV12-3 or TRBV12-4, the J gene TRBJ1-2, with D possibly being TRBD1 (5 bases). The V and J ends lost 10 bases and 4 bases respectively, with 19 bases between them. The CDR3 is 14 amino acids. CDR3 region: CANSPEGPFYGYTF. CDR3 DNA: TGTGCCAACAGCCCCGAGGGGCCTTTCTATGGCTACACCTTC.

This clonotype appeared a single time. The chain links TRBV5-1 to TRBJ2-3; D is possibly TRBD1 (6 bases). CDR1 and CDR2 (germline): SGHRS, YFSETQ. V was pared by 6 bases and J by 2 bases, with 16 bases between. This CDR3 is 15 amino acids long. The CDR3 DNA is TGCGCCAGCAATAGGTCAGGGGCCTACACAGATACGCAGTATTTT. This encodes CASNRSGAYTDTQYF.

This chain uses TRBV13 with TRBJ2-5; D uncertain. From germline, CDR1 is PRHDT and CDR2 FYEKMQ (reference sequence). The V end lost 5 bases, the J end lost 7 bases, and 17 bases lay between the germline ends. The CDR3 totals 14 residues. The CDR3 region is CASSPEGSSGTQYF. CDR3 bases: TGTGCCAGCAGCCCCGAAGGCAGTTCAGGGACCCAGTACTTC. Full variable domain (missing parts from reference TRBV13 and TRBJ2-5): AAGVIQSPRHLIKEKRETATLKCYPIPRHDTVYWYQQGPGQDPQFLISFYEKMQSDKGSIPDRFSAQQFSDYHSELNMSSLELGDSALYFCASSPEGSSGTQYFGPGTRLLVL.

This chain connects TRBV4-2 to TRBJ1-2; tentative D call: TRBD1 (6 bases). CDR1 and CDR2 (germline): LGHNA, YNFKEQ. This CDR3 spans 17 amino acids. V was clipped by 0 bases and J by 3 bases, with 17 bases between them. In DNA, the CDR3 is TGTGCCAGCAGCCAAGAGAGGAGGACAGCTCCCGACTATGGCTACACCTTC. Its translation: CASSQERRTAPDYGYTF.

This sequence joins TRBV19 and TRBJ1-1; D ambiguous. The CDR3 consists of 13 residues. Deletions cut 7 bases from V and 5 bases from J, with 14 bases between. Germline V gene lookup returns CDR1 LNHDA and CDR2 SQIVND (reference sequence). CDR3 sequence reads: CASTLSLNTEAFF. CDR3 nucleotide sequence: TGTGCCAGTACCCTTTCGTTAAATACTGAAGCTTTCTTT.